This T cell receptor beta chain appears in the sequencing data of a study of T-cell memory formation after mild COVID-19. Study-wide points: The study found contracting CD4+ clones mainly in CM and EM and contracting CD8+ clones in EMRA. The pre-infection memory compartment contained some responding clones, suggesting cross-reactive memory joined.

This clonotype was detected only a few times. Its specificity is not known. cDNA libraries for TCR alpha and TCR beta, carrying sample barcodes and UMIs, came from 5'RACE with constant-segment primers. A single record per CDR3 protein comes from TCRdb applying MiXCR to the 5' RACE reads. The sample has more than 200,000 distinct CDR3 sequences, roughly 17% seen once. The junction had 6 bases not matched to a gene; V was cut back by 2 bases and J by 5 bases. Germline V gene data show CDR1 as KGHDR and CDR2 as SFDVKD. The CDR3 has 16 residues. This sequence was found in a man younger than 35 who had mild COVID-19 (a few samples of this study predate the infection). Cell type and time point are not known. The rearrangement uses TRBV24-1 and TRBJ2-2; 8 bases fit TRBD2. Sequenced input: PBMCs or a T cell subset sorted from them (not recorded which). Here the CDR3 reads CATSDSRLARTGELFF. CDR3 DNA sequence: TGTGCCACCAGTGATTCAAGACTAGCGCGGACCGGGGAGCTGTTTTTT.